The sequence of this T cell receptor beta chain was determined in a study of technical replicates of blood from a few donors (dated by TCRdb to about 2017). Notes on this clone: There is no known antigen for this receptor. No base quality information exists; no much larger clone differs at one position.

Receptor libraries were prepared by the immunoSEQ multiplex PCR assay. The table comes from immuneACCESS by way of TCRdb, which keeps in-frame sequences with V and J called. Part of the clones is missing from these tables; in studies checked, under half for an unresolved V gene and the rest for unknown reasons. Across this sample there are more than 90,000 clones, with approximately 96% seen only once. The biggest ten clones account for 0.2% to 0.25% of the sample. Sequencing was performed on T cells isolated from PBMCs. The TCR comes from a human donor in good health.

At the DNA level, the sequence is TGTGCCAGCAGTCTCCTACTGGGACTCGAATACTATGGCTACACCTTC. It specifies CASSLLLGLEYYGYTF. The chain couples TRBV27 to TRBJ1-2; TRBD1 could be the D gene, as 5 bases match. CDR1 MNHEY and CDR2 SMNVEV were looked up in the germline V gene (reference sequence). V loses 5 bases, J loses 3 bases, and the germline ends lie 19 bases apart. The CDR3 holds 16 amino acids from the cysteine to the phenylalanine. Just the 48-base CDR3 DNA is kept, in frame starting at base 1.